This T cell receptor (beta chain) was retrieved from a study of CD4 T cells in relation to SARS-CoV-2 and coronaviruses (dated by TCRdb to the early 2020s). About the study as a whole: In the ViraFEST assay, PBMCs were cultured with antigen for 9 to 10 days, after which TCR beta CDR3s were sequenced to identify antigen-specific clonal expansions. The negative reference condition was either a culture with an HIV-1 Nef peptide pool or a culture with no peptide. Patient-derived lymphoblastoid cell lines were used to map the HLA restriction of shared crossreactive spike epitopes. At the level of individual TCR clonotypes, the study measured memory CD4+ T cell crossreactivity between SARS-CoV-2 spike protein and common cold coronavirus spike proteins. Samples from three pre-COVID donors and the naive versus memory experiments were sequenced with the Adaptive Biotechnologies TCR-sequencing kit; other data were Illumina-based. For other donors in the study, expansion assays were sequenced with a different, Illumina-based TCR-beta assay.

With respect to this clone: The antigen this receptor binds is unknown. Within one base of it there is no much larger clone, and no base qualities were kept.

CD4+ T cells from unexposed donors were collected before the COVID-19 pandemic (2011-2018). The EasySep CD4+ T cell isolation kit was used to isolate CD4+ T cells once the cultures had run for approximately ten days. As far as cell numbers permitted, CD4+ T cells from unexposed donors were tested for reactivity against SARS-CoV-2 S and N as well as four spike pools from common cold coronaviruses. Each well received 1.5 million to 2.5 million PBMCs, cultured in IMDM supplemented with about 4.5% human AB serum and around 9 IU/ml IL-2. Half of the culture medium was replaced with fresh IL-2-containing medium on days 3 and 7. In general, every peptide culture condition was set up in three replicate wells. Leukapheresis product for the unexposed donors was bought commercially. Ficoll-Paque PLUS gradient centrifugation was used to isolate PBMCs from either whole blood or leukapheresis product. The PBMCs went either fresh into the expansion assay or into cryopreservation at -140 degrees C. The QIAamp Micro DNA Kit was used to extract genomic DNA from the CD4+ T cells.

CDR1 and CDR2 are read off the germline V gene (reference sequence) as GTSNPN and SVGIG. Taken from cysteine to phenylalanine, the CDR3 has 14 residues. CDR3 DNA is the only sequence kept; it has 42 bases, read in frame from the first base. Here V drops 5 bases and J drops 1 base, and the junction holds 2 bases not matched to any gene. The library was generated by the immunoSEQ multiplex PCR assay. As for how the authors treated the data: Preprocessing removed nonproductive sequences and CDR3s not starting with C, not ending with F or W, or shorter than 7 amino acids. Antigen-specific clonotypes were called with the MANAFEST web app, based on expansion relative to reference and other culture wells. A clone was considered positive if significant expansion relative to the reference culture was observed in 2 of 3 replicate wells at an FDR below 0.05. Positive clones also required significant expansion versus all other tandem wells and an odds ratio above 5. Pairwise Levenshtein distance, computed with the stringdist R package after three terminal residues were trimmed from each end, was used as the measure of CDR3 homology. TCRdb took this table from immuneACCESS and kept in-frame rearrangements with V and J called. Such tables lack part of the clones; where checked against another copy, unresolved V genes explain under half of the gap, and the rest is unexplained. That table supplies the V and J calls and clone size; D and trimming were determined from the DNA. The sample profile shows 20,000 to 25,000 clones; over 65% of them were found once. The top ten clones comprise approximately 15% of the sample.

Results the study describes overall, beyond this receptor: The study was limited by small numbers of patients and tested TCRs. Crossreactivity analysis was centred on spike protein, so crossreactivity against other viral proteins was not assessed. No donor contributed both pre-pandemic and post-infection samples, which limited tracing the source of pre-existing responses. Compared with monoreactive clones, crossreactive clones had significantly weaker SARS-CoV-2-driven expansion, a result consistent with antigenic imprinting. In 65% to 70% of donors, memory CD4+ clonotypes turned up that crossrecognized SARS-CoV-2 and at least one common cold coronavirus spike.

The TCR was taken from a human donor in good health. The sample taken for sequencing was CD4+ T cells from PBMCs, cultured in vitro. The V and J segments used are TRBV30 and TRBJ2-2, with 9 central nucleotides matching TRBD1. CDR3 region: CAWPGQGNTGELFF. The DNA reads as follows: TGTGCCTGGCCGGGACAGGGGAACACCGGGGAGCTGTTTTTT.